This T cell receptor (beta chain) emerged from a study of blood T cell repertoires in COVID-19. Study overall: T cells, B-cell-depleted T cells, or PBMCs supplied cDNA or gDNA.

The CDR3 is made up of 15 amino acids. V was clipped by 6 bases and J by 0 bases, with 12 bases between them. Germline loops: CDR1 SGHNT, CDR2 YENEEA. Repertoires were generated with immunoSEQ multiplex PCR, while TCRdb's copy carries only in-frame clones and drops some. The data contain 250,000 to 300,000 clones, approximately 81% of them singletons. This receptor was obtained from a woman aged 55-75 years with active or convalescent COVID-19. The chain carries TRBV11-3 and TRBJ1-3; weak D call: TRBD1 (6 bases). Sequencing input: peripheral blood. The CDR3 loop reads CASSGGGSSGNTIYF. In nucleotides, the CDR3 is TGTGCCAGCAGTGGGGGCGGATCCTCTGGAAACACCATATATTTT.